The source of this T cell receptor (beta chain) is a study of shared clonotypes between healthy human individuals. Study-wide findings and caveats: Clonotype sharing among donors, it was expected, would be affected by sequencing depth.

CDR3 size: 12 residues. V gave up 2 bases and J gave up 4 bases, with 6 bases separating them. Germline V gene lookup returns CDR1 GTSNPN and CDR2 SVGIG (reference sequence). Naive CD8 cells lacked CD45RO, underwent positive selection for CCR7 and left out terminally differentiated effector memory CD45RA+ cells. Profiling relied on immunoSEQ multiplex PCR, and the TCRdb table lists in-frame clones only, not all of them. The sample holds roughly 2 million clones; approximately 94% are singletons and the top ten take 0.85% to 1.3%. The sample holds a few counts of this clone. Antigen unknown. The chain is built from TRBV30 and TRBJ1-3; D remains ambiguous. The sequence was collected from a man between 18 and 29 years old in good health. The sequenced material came from naive CD8+ T cells sorted from blood. The CDR3 loop reads CAWSPVGNTIYF. CDR3 DNA sequence: TGTGCCTGGAGTCCAGTGGGAAACACCATATATTTT.